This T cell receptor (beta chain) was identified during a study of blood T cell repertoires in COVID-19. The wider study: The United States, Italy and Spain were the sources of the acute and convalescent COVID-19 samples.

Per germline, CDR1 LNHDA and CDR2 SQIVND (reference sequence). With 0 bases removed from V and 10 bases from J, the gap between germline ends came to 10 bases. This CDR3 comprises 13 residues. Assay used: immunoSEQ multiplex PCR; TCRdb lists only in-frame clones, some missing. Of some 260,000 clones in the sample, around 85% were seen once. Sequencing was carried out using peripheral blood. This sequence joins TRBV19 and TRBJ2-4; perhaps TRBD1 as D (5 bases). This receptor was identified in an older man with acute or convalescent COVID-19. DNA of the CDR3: TGTGCCAGTAGTATAGATAAGAAGGGGATTCAGTACTTC. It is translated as CASSIDKKGIQYF.